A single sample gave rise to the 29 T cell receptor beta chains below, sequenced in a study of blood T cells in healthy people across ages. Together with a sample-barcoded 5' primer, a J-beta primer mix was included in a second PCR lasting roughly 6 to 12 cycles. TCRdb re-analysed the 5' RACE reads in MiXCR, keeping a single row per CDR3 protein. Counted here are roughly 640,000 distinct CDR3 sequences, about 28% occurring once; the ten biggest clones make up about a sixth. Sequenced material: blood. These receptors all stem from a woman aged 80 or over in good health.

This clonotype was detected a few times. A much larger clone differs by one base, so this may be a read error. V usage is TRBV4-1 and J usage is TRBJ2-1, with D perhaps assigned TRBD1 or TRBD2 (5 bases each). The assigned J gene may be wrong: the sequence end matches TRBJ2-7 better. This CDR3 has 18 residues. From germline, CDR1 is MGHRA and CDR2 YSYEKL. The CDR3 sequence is CASSQGRSGLVSYNEQYF. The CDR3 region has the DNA TGCGCCAGCAGCCAGGGGAGATCAGGGTTGGTGTCCTACAATGAGCAGTACTTC.

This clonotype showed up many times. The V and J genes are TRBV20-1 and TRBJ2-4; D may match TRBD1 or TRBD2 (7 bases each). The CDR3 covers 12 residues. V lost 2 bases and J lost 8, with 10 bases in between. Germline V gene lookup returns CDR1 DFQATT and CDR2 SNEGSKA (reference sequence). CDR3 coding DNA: TGCAGTGCTAGACCAGGGGGGGACATTCAGTACTTC. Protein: CSARPGGDIQYF.

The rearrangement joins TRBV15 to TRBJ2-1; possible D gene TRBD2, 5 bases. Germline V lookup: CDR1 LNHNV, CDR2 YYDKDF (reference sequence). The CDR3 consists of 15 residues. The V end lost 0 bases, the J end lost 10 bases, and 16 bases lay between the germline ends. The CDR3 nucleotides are TGTGCCACCAGCAGAGATCGGGGAGCTTCCAACGAGCAGTTCTTC. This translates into CATSRDRGASNEQFF.

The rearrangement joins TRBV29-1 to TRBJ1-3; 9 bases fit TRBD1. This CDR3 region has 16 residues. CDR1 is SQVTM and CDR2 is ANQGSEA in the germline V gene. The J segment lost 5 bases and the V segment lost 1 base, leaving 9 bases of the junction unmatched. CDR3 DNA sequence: TGCAGCGTTGAAGGAACCGGGACAGGGTTGAGAAACACCATATATTTT. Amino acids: CSVEGTGTGLRNTIYF.

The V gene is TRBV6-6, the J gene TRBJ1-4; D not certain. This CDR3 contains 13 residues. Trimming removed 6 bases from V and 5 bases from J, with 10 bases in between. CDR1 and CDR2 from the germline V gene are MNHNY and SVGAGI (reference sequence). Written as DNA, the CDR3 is TGTGCCAGCAGGACCGGGCAGAATGAAAAACTGTTTTTT. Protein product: CASRTGQNEKLFF.

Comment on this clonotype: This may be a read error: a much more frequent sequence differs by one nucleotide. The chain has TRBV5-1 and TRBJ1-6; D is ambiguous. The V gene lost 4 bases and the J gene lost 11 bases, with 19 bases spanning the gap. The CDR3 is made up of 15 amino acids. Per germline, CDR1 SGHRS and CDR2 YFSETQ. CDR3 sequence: CASSPSPTGDPPLHF. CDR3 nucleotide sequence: TGCGCCAGCAGCCCGAGCCCCACCGGAGATCCACCCCTCCACTTT. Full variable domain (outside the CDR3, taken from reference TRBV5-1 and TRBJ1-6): KAGVTQTPRYLIKTRGQQVTLSCSPISGHRSVSWYQQTPGQGLQFLFEYFSETQRNKGNFPGRFSGRQFSNSRSEMNVSTLELGDSALYLCASSPSPTGDPPLHFGNGTRLTVT.

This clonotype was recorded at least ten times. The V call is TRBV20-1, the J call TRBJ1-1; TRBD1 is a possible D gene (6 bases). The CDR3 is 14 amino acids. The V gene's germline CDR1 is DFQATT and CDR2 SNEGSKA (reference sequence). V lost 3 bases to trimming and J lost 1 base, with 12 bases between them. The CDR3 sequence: CSASGGFGNTEAFF. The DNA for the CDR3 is TGCAGTGCTAGCGGGGGCTTCGGGAACACTGAAGCTTTCTTT.

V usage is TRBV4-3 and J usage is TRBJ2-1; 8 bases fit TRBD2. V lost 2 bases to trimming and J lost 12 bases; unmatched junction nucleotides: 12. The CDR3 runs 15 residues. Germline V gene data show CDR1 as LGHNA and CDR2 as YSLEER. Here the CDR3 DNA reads TGCGCCAGCAGCCAACCAGAGGCGGGAGGCGGTGGGCAGTTCTTC. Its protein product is CASSQPEAGGGGQFF.

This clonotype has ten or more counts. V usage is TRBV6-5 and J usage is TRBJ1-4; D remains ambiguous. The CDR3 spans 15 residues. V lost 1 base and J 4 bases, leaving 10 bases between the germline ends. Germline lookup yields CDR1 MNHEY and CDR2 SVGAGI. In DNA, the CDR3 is TGTGCCAGCAGTTACTACTGGGGTGGTAATGAAAAACTGTTTTTT. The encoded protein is CASSYYWGGNEKLFF.

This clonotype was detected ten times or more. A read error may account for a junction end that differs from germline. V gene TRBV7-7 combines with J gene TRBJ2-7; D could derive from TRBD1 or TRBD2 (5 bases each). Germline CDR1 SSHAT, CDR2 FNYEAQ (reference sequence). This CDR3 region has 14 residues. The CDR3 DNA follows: TGTGCTAGCAGTCCAGGTTCAGGGACGCGCGAGCAGTACTTC. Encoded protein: CASSPGSGTREQYF.

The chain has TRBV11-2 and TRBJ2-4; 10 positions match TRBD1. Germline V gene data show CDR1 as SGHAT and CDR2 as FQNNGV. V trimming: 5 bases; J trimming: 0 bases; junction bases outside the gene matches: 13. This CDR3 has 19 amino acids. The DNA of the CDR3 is TGTGCCAGCAGCCCAGGACAGGGGGGCGCGAGGCTAGCCAAAAACATTCAGTACTTC. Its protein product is CASSPGQGGARLAKNIQYF.

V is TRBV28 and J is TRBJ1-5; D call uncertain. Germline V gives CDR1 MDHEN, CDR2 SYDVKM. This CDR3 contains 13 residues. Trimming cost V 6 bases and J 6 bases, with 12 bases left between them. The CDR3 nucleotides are TGTGCCAGCAGCCCCAGGTTAATTCAGCCCCAGCATTTT. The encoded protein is CASSPRLIQPQHF.

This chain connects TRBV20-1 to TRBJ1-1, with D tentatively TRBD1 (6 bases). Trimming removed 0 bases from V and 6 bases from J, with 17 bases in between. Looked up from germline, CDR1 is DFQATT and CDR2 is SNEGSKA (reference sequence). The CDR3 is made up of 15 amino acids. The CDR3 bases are TGCAGTGCTAGAGATTTAGACGGACAGCTGCCTGAAGCTTTCTTT. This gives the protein CSARDLDGQLPEAFF.

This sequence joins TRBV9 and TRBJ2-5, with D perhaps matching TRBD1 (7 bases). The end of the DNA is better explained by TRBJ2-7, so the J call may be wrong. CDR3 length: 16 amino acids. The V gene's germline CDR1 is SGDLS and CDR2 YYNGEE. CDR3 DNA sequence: TGTGCCAGCAGCGGTAAATCAGGGGGGATGAGATACGAGCAGTACTTC. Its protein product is CASSGKSGGMRYEQYF.

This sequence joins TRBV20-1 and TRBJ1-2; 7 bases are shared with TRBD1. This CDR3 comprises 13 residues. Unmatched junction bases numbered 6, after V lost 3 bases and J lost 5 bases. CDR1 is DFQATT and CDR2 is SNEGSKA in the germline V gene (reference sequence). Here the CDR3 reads CSARQPGGYGYTF. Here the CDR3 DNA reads TGCAGTGCTAGGCAGCCAGGGGGATATGGCTACACCTTC.

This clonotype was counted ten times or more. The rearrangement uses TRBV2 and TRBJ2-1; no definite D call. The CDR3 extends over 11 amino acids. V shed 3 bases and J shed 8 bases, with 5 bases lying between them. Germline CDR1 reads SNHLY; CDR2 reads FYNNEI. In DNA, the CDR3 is TGTGCCAGCAGTGAGTGGGATGAGCAGTTCTTC. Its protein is CASSEWDEQFF.

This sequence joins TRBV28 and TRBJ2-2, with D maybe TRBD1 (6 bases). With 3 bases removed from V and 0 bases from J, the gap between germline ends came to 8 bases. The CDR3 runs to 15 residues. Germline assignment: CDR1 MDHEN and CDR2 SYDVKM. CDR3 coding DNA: TGTGCCAGCAGTTTCAGGGGTGCGAACACCGGGGAGCTGTTTTTT. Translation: CASSFRGANTGELFF.

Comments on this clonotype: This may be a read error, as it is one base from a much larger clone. The CDR3 sequence is CSAHGRGAQSSGVNVLTF. Written as DNA, the CDR3 is TGCAGTGCCCACGGGCGGGGGGCGCAGAGTTCTGGGGTCAACGTCCTGACTTTC. V and J are TRBV20-1 and TRBJ2-6; 8 positions match TRBD2. CDR1 is DFQATT and CDR2 is SNEGSKA in the germline V gene (reference sequence). The CDR3 contains 18 residues.

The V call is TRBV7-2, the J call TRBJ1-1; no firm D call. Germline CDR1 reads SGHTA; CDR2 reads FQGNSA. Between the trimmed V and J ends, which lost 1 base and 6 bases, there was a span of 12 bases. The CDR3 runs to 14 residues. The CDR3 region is CASSLVWADAEAFF. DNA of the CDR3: TGTGCCAGCAGCTTAGTGTGGGCGGACGCTGAAGCTTTCTTT.

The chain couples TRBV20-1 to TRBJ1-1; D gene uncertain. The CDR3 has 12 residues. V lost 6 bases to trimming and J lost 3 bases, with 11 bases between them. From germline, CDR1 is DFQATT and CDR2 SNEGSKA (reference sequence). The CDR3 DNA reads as TGCAGTGCCCCATGGACGGACACTGAAGCTTTCTTT. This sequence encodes CSAPWTDTEAFF.

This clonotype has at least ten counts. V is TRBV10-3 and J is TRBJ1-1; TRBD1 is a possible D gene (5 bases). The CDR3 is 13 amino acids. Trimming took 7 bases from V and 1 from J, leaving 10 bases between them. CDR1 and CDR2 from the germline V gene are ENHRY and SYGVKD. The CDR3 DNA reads TGTGCCATCATTGGGGCCCCGAACACTGAAGCTTTCTTT. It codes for CAIIGAPNTEAFF.

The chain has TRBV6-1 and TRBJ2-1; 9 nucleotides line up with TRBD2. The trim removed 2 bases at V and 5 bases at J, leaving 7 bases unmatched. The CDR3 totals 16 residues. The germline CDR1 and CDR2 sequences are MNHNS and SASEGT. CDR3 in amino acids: CASSEWWGGRDNEQFF. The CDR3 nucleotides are TGTGCCAGCAGTGAATGGTGGGGCGGGAGGGACAATGAGCAGTTCTTC.

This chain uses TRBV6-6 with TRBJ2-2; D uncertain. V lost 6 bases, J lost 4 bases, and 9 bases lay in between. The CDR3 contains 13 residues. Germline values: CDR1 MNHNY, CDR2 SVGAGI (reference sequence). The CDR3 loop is CASREGITGELFF. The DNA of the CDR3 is TGTGCCAGCAGGGAAGGGATCACCGGGGAGCTGTTTTTT.

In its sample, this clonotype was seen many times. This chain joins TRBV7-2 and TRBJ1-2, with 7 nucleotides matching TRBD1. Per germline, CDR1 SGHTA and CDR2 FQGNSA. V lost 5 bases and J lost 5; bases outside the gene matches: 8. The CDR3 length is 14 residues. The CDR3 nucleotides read TGTGCCAGCAGCCCATCGGGACAGCCGTATGGCTACACCTTC. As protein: CASSPSGQPYGYTF.

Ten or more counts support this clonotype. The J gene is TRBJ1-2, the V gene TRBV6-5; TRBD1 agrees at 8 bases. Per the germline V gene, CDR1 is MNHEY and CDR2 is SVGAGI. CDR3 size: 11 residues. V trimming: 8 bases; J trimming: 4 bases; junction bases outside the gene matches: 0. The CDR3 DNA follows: TGTGCCAGCGGACAGGGCTATGGCTACACCTTC. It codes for CASGQGYGYTF.

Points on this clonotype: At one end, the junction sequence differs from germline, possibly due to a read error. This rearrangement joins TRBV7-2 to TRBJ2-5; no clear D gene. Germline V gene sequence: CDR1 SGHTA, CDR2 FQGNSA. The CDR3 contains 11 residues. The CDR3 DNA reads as TGTGTCAGCAGCCTAGATGAGACCCAGTACTTT. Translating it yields CVSSLDETQYF.

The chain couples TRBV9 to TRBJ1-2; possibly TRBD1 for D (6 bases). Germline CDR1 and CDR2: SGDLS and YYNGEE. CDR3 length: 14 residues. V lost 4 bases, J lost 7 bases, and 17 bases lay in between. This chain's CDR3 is CASSPGAEVSGYTF. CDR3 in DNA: TGTGCCAGCAGCCCAGGGGCCGAGGTTTCTGGCTACACCTTC.

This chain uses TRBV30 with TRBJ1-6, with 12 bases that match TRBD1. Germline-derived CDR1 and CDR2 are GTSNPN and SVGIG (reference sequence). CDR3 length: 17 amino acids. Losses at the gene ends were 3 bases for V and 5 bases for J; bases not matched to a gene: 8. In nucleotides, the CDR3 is TGTGCCTGGAGGAGGGACAGGGGGCCGGGGCATAATTCACCCCTCCACTTT. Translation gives CAWRRDRGPGHNSPLHF.

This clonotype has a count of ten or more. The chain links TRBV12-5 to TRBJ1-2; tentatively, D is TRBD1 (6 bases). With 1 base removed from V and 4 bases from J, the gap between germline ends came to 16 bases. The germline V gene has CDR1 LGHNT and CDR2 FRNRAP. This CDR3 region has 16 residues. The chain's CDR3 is CASGLESSGDIYGYTF. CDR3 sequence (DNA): TGTGCTAGTGGTTTGGAGTCCTCAGGGGACATCTATGGCTACACCTTC.